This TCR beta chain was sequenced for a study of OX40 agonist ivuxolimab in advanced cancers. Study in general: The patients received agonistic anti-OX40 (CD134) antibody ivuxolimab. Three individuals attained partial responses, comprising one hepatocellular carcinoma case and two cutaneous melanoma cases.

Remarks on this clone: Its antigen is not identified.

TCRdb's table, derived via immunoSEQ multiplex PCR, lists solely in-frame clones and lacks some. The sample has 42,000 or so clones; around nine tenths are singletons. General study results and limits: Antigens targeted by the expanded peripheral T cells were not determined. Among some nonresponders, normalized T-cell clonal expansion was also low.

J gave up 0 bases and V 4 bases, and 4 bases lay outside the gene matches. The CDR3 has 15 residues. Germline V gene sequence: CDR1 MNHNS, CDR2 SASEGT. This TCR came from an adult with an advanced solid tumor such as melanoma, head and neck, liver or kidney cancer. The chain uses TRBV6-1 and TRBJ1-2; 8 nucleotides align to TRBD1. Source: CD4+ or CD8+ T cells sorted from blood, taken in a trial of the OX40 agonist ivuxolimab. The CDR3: CASSVAGGANYGYTF. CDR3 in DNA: TGTGCCAGCAGTGTCGCAGGGGGCGCTAACTATGGCTACACCTTC.